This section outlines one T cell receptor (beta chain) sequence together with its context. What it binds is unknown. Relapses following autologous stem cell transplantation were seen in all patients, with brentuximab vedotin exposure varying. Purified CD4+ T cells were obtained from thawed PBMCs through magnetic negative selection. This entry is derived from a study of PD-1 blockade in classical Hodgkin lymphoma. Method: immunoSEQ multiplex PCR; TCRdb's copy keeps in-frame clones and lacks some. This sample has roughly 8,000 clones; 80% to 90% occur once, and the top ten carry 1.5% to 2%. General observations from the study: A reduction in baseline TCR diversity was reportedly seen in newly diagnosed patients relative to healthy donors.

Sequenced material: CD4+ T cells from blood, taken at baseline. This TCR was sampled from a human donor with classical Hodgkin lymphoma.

The CDR3 spells CASSRTGSETQYF. The CDR3 DNA follows: TGCGCCAGCAGCAGGACAGGGTCAGAGACCCAGTACTTC. This chain joins TRBV5-1 and TRBJ2-5; 8 bases align to TRBD1. The V gene's germline CDR1 is SGHRS and CDR2 YFSETQ. CDR3 length equals 13 residues. With 4 bases clipped from V and 4 bases from J, the junction kept 3 bases outside the gene matches.